A single T cell receptor (beta chain) is shown here with its context. This sample was taken from a study of blood T cell repertoires in COVID-19. The table came from immunoSEQ multiplex PCR; TCRdb's copy has only in-frame clones and leaves some out. Of over 85,000 clones listed, 87% are singletons. Trimming removed 8 bases from V and 5 bases from J, with 12 bases in between. Germline CDR1 reads MDHEN; CDR2 reads SYDVKM. There are 12 residues in the CDR3. The clonotype originates from a human donor in a cohort sampled during active COVID-19. Material for sequencing was peripheral blood. This chain uses TRBV28 with TRBJ1-1; tentative D call: TRBD1 (5 bases). This CDR3 reads CASSRAGTEAFF. CDR3 in DNA: TGTGCCAGCTCCAGGGCAGGAACTGAAGCTTTCTTT.